The 30 T cell receptor beta chains below come from one sample, sequenced in a study of shared clonotypes between healthy human individuals. Terminally differentiated effector memory CD45RA+ cells were left out of the naive CD8 fraction, which was CD45RO-negative and positively selected for CCR7. Profiling relied on immunoSEQ multiplex PCR, and the TCRdb table lists in-frame clones only, not all of them. This sample has about 680,000 clones, with 90% to 95% found just once. The sample was naive CD8+ T cells sorted from blood. The receptors were sampled from a man aged 25 to 40 in good health.

This clone appeared once. The gene calls are TRBV7-9 and TRBJ2-1; no clear D. Deletions cut 1 base from V and 5 bases from J, with 9 bases between. This CDR3 contains 14 residues. The germline gives CDR1 SEHNR, CDR2 FQNEAQ (reference sequence). The CDR3 protein is CASSLGLQNNEQFF. The CDR3 region has the DNA TGTGCCAGCAGCTTAGGGTTACAAAACAATGAGCAGTTCTTC.

The chain is built from TRBV2 and TRBJ2-3; D uncertain. Trimming removed 3 bases from V and 5 bases from J, with 9 bases in between. The CDR3 consists of 13 residues. Germline CDR1 reads SNHLY; CDR2 reads FYNNEI. In nucleotides, the CDR3 is TGTGCCAGCAGTGATCCCTTAGAAGATACGCAGTATTTT. As protein: CASSDPLEDTQYF. The entire variable domain, with the rest obtained from reference TRBV2 and TRBJ2-3, is as follows: EPEVTQTPSHQVTQMGQEVILRCVPISNHLYFYWYRQILGQKVEFLVSFYNNEISEKSEIFDDQFSVERPDGSNFTLKIRSTKLEDSAMYFCASSDPLEDTQYFGPGTRLTVL.

The chain couples TRBV19 to TRBJ1-5, with 8 bases identical to TRBD1. CDR1 LNHDA and CDR2 SQIVND come from the germline V gene (reference sequence). The CDR3 is made up of 15 amino acids. The V segment lost 1 base and the J segment 5 bases; nucleotides outside the gene matches: 4. The CDR3 coding sequence is TGTGCCAGTAGTATAGGGACAGGGCGGTATCAGCCCCAGCATTTT. Translation gives CASSIGTGRYQPQHF.

The rearrangement joins TRBV10-3 to TRBJ2-3; 7 bases map to TRBD2. V lost 4 bases, J lost 1 base, and 8 bases stayed unmatched. Germline assignment: CDR1 ENHRY and CDR2 SYGVKD. This CDR3 has 16 amino acids. The CDR3 loop is CAISGSGKGGTDTQYF. The CDR3 DNA sequence: TGTGCCATCAGTGGGAGCGGGAAAGGGGGCACAGATACGCAGTATTTT.

In the case of this clone: Other DNA sequences from this sample encode an identical CDR3 as well. The chain's CDR3 is CASSRLAGNEQYF. CDR3 DNA sequence: TGTGCCAGCAGTCGGCTAGCGGGAAACGAGCAGTACTTC. The chain combines TRBV2 with TRBJ2-7, with 9 positions matching TRBD2. There are 13 residues in the CDR3. J lost 5 bases, V lost 5 bases, and 4 bases had no gene match. Germline CDR1 SNHLY, CDR2 FYNNEI.

The chain links TRBV11-2 to TRBJ2-3; D is perhaps TRBD1 or TRBD2 (6 bases each). This CDR3 spans 17 amino acids. CDR1 is SGHAT, CDR2 FQNNGV, per germline. The V gene lost 1 base and the J gene lost 5 bases, with 19 bases spanning the gap. The CDR3 loop reads CASSLGPRGAPVDTQYF. The CDR3 coding sequence is TGTGCCAGCAGCTTAGGGCCGAGGGGGGCGCCTGTAGATACGCAGTATTTT.

The chain joins TRBV29-1 to TRBJ2-1, with 7 positions matching TRBD2. This CDR3 is 11 amino acids long. Germline CDR1 reads SQVTM; CDR2 reads ANQGSEA. Trimming took 4 bases from V and 8 from J; bases not matched to a gene: 2. CDR3 coding DNA: TGCAGCGTTGGGGGAGGGGATGAGCAGTTCTTC. It yields the protein CSVGGGDEQFF.

The rearrangement uses TRBV11-2 and TRBJ1-1; maybe TRBD1 (5 bases). The V gene's germline CDR1 is SGHAT and CDR2 FQNNGV. This CDR3 has 13 amino acids. Trimming stripped 5 bases from V and 6 bases from J, with 13 bases between. CDR3 nucleotide sequence: TGTGCCAGCAGCGATGCCAGGGCCCCTGAAGCTTTCTTT. Translation: CASSDARAPEAFF.

J is TRBJ2-2 and V is TRBV19; D is uncertain. The CDR3 consists of 13 residues. The ends were cut back, 5 bases at V and 6 bases at J, with 10 bases in the middle. Germline CDR1 and CDR2: LNHDA and SQIVND (reference sequence). The CDR3: CASSPHSAGELFF. CDR3 coding DNA: TGTGCCAGTAGTCCACACAGTGCCGGGGAGCTGTTTTTT.

This clone was seen once. The CDR3 loop is CASSLQLNGRYEQFF. The CDR3 coding sequence is TGTGCCAGCAGTTTGCAGTTAAACGGGAGATACGAGCAGTTCTTC. The gene calls are TRBV27 and TRBJ2-1, with D possibly TRBD2 on 6 matching bases. Germline-derived CDR1 and CDR2 are MNHEY and SMNVEV (reference sequence). V lost 3 bases, J lost 10 bases, and 19 bases lay in between. The CDR3 has 15 amino acids.

CDR3 sequence: CASSKGMVRRTQYF. CDR3 nucleotides: TGTGCCAGCAGCAAAGGGATGGTTAGGAGGACCCAGTACTTC. This chain uses TRBV21-1 with TRBJ2-5; no check of the table's D call, TRBD2, against the DNA was made. TRBV21-1 is an annotated pseudogene. The CDR3 has 14 amino acids.

The chain couples TRBV4-1 to TRBJ2-1, with 7 bases fitting TRBD2. The J segment lost 4 bases and the V segment lost 0 bases, leaving 3 bases of the junction unmatched. Germline V gives CDR1 MGHRA, CDR2 YSYEKL. This CDR3 has 15 residues. CDR3 region: CASSQDTGGYNEQFF. The DNA of the CDR3 is TGCGCCAGCAGCCAAGATACGGGGGGATACAATGAGCAGTTCTTC.

The gene calls are TRBV28 and TRBJ2-1; D ambiguous. The V and J ends lost 4 bases and 8 bases respectively, with 12 bases between them. In germline, CDR1 is MDHEN, CDR2 SYDVKM. The CDR3 has 13 residues. The DNA of the CDR3 is TGTGCCAGCAGTTCCCGTTCGCAGGATGAGCAGTTCTTC. This translates into CASSSRSQDEQFF.

This CDR3 is CASSYPAGRGGETQYF. The CDR3 DNA follows: TGTGCCAGCAGTTACCCGGCCGGGAGGGGGGGCGAGACCCAGTACTTC. V is TRBV6-6 and J is TRBJ2-5; TRBD2 agrees at 8 bases. The CDR3 spans 16 residues. V gave up 2 bases and J gave up 5 bases; unmatched junction bases: 10. Germline CDR1 MNHNY, CDR2 SVGAGI (reference sequence).

The V gene is TRBV15, the J gene TRBJ2-7; 13 nucleotides match TRBD2. There are 14 residues in the CDR3. Losses at the gene ends were 9 bases for V and 2 bases for J; bases not matched to a gene: 4. CDR1 and CDR2 (germline): LNHNV, YYDKDF (reference sequence). CDR3 amino acids: CATGLAGRTYEQYF. CDR3 DNA: TGTGCCACGGGACTAGCGGGGAGAACCTACGAGCAGTACTTC. Full variable domain (outside the CDR3, taken from reference TRBV15 and TRBJ2-7): DAMVIQNPRYQVTQFGKPVTLSCSQTLNHNVMYWYQQKSSQAPKLLFHYYDKDFNNEADTPDNFQSRRPNTSFCFLDIRSPGLGDTAMYLCATGLAGRTYEQYFGPGTRLTVT.

The chain employs TRBV7-2 and TRBJ1-2; maybe TRBD1 (5 bases). Trimming stripped 5 bases from V and 3 bases from J, with 16 bases between. Germline V lookup: CDR1 SGHTA, CDR2 FQGNSA. This CDR3 has 15 residues. The CDR3 region is CASSATDRLYYGYTF. The DNA for the CDR3 is TGTGCCAGCAGCGCGACAGACCGCTTATACTATGGCTACACCTTC.

The chain joins TRBV10-3 to TRBJ2-3; 9 bases match TRBD2. The germline gives CDR1 ENHRY, CDR2 SYGVKD. The CDR3 covers 16 residues. Trimming took 0 bases from V and 2 from J; bases not matched to a gene: 3. The CDR3 region has the DNA TGTGCCATCAGTGAGTCTAGCGGGAGAACCACAGATACGCAGTATTTT. Translated: CAISESSGRTTDTQYF.

This sequence joins TRBV9 and TRBJ2-7, with D tentatively TRBD1 (6 bases). CDR3 length: 13 residues. The germline V and J ends were trimmed by 4 bases and 5 bases, with 13 bases remaining between them. Germline CDR1 SGDLS, CDR2 YYNGEE. In nucleotides, the CDR3 is TGTGCCAGCAGCAAACAGGGTTTCAACGAGCAGTACTTC. Protein product: CASSKQGFNEQYF. The full variable domain, its missing parts supplied by reference TRBV9 and TRBJ2-7, is DSGVTQTPKHLITATGQRVTLRCSPRSGDLSVYWYQQSLDQGLQFLIQYYNGEERAKGNILERFSAQQFPDLHSELNLSSLELGDSALYFCASSKQGFNEQYFGPGTRLTVT.

This clone was seen more than once but under ten times. V usage is TRBV28 and J usage is TRBJ2-3; no reliable D call. Germline CDR1 is MDHEN and CDR2 is SYDVKM. Trimming removed 3 bases at V and 0 bases at J, with 4 bases between. This CDR3 contains 13 residues. The CDR3 reads CASSFDSTDTQYF. CDR3 DNA: TGTGCCAGCAGTTTTGACAGCACAGATACGCAGTATTTT.

This clone showed up just a few times. The rearrangement joins TRBV5-5 to TRBJ2-7, with TRBD2 matching over 7 bases. With 2 bases clipped from V and 3 bases from J, the junction kept 2 bases outside the gene matches. This CDR3 is built from 13 residues. CDR1 SGHKS and CDR2 YYEKEE come from the germline V gene (reference sequence). The CDR3 DNA sequence: TGTGCCAGCAGCTTAGGGGACTACTACGAGCAGTACTTC. It translates to CASSLGDYYEQYF.

In this sample, this clone turned up once. This chain joins TRBV25-1 and TRBJ2-3; possibly TRBD1 or TRBD2 for D (5 bases each). From germline, CDR1 is MGHDK and CDR2 SYGVNS. The CDR3 extends over 15 amino acids. V gave up 1 base and J gave up 2 bases, with 10 bases separating them. The CDR3: CASSESTGPTDTQYF. The DNA of the CDR3 is TGTGCCAGCAGTGAATCAACGGGGCCCACAGATACGCAGTATTTT.

This chain links TRBV10-3 with TRBJ2-7; weak D call: TRBD1 (5 bases). This CDR3 has 12 residues. The V and J ends lost 11 bases and 7 bases respectively, with 18 bases between them. The germline CDR1 and CDR2 sequences are ENHRY and SYGVKD. The CDR3 DNA follows: TGTGCCTTTTGGCAGGGAAATGGGGAGCAGTACTTC. This codes for CAFWQGNGEQYF.

V is TRBV5-4 and J is TRBJ1-1; D gene unclear. The germline V gene encodes CDR1 SGHNT and CDR2 YYREEE (reference sequence). Trimming shortened V by 10 bases and J by 5 bases, and 12 bases separated the two germline ends. The CDR3 contains 11 residues. In DNA form, the CDR3 reads TGTGCCCCCGGCCGAGGGACTGAAGCTTTCTTT. Its protein is CAPGRGTEAFF.

The genes are TRBV10-1 and TRBJ2-1; TRBD2 matches at 7 bases. The CDR3 is 16 residues long. The trim removed 8 bases at V and 4 bases at J, leaving 14 bases unmatched. Germline CDR1 and CDR2: WNHNN and SYGVQD (reference sequence). The chain's CDR3 is CASANAGLAAYNEQFF. Written as DNA, the CDR3 is TGCGCCAGCGCCAACGCGGGGCTAGCGGCTTACAATGAGCAGTTCTTC.

The chain uses TRBV7-9 and TRBJ2-7; a weak D match, TRBD2 (5 bases). The CDR3 consists of 14 residues. The V end was cut by 4 bases, the J end by 3 bases, with 13 bases between. Germline CDR1 reads SEHNR; CDR2 reads FQNEAQ (reference sequence). CDR3 loop: CASSSEREIYEQYF. As DNA, the CDR3 is TGTGCCAGCAGCTCCGAAAGGGAGATCTACGAGCAGTACTTC. Complete variable domain (other parts from reference TRBV7-9 and TRBJ2-7): DTGVSQNPRHKITKRGQNVTFRCDPISEHNRLYWYRQTLGQGPEFLTYFQNEAQLEKSRLLSDRFSAERPKGSFSTLEIQRTEQGDSAMYLCASSSEREIYEQYFGPGTRLTVT.

CDR3 sequence reads: CASSVEGQTSAYNEQFF. The DNA for the CDR3 is TGTGCCAGCAGCGTAGAAGGACAGACATCAGCCTACAATGAGCAGTTCTTC. The gene calls are TRBV9 and TRBJ2-1, with D perhaps matching TRBD1 (6 bases). Germline loops: CDR1 SGDLS, CDR2 YYNGEE. The CDR3 covers 17 residues. Trimming cost V 0 bases and J 2 bases, with 15 bases left between them.

This clone is a singleton in its sample. Other DNA sequences within the sample encode an identical CDR3. The J gene is TRBJ1-5, the V gene TRBV28, with D unresolved. Germline values: CDR1 MDHEN, CDR2 SYDVKM. The CDR3 totals 12 residues. Between the trimmed V and J ends, which lost 3 bases and 6 bases, there was a span of 6 bases. DNA of the CDR3: TGTGCCAGCAGTTTTCGTGGTCAGCCCCAGCATTTT. Residues: CASSFRGQPQHF.

This chain links TRBV7-9 with TRBJ2-2; TRBD2 matches at 13 bases. The CDR3 extends over 16 amino acids. The junction had 6 bases not matched to a gene; V was cut back by 5 bases and J by 6 bases. Looked up from germline, CDR1 is SEHNR and CDR2 is FQNEAQ (reference sequence). The chain's CDR3 is CASSLPTSGRPGELFF. The CDR3 DNA reads as TGTGCCAGCAGCCTCCCGACTAGCGGGAGGCCCGGGGAGCTGTTTTTT.

The rearrangement uses TRBV18 and TRBJ2-7; D not resolved. CDR1 is KGHSH, CDR2 LQKENI, per germline. The CDR3 is made up of 10 amino acids. V was trimmed by 3 bases and J by 3 bases, leaving 0 bases between them. This chain's CDR3 is CASSPYEQYF. The DNA for the CDR3 is TGTGCCAGCTCACCCTACGAGCAGTACTTC.

V usage is TRBV29-1 and J usage is TRBJ2-1, with 9 bases matching TRBD2. V lost 7 bases to trimming and J lost 6 bases; unmatched junction nucleotides: 10. CDR3 size: 14 residues. Germline lookup yields CDR1 SQVTM and CDR2 ANQGSEA. CDR3 protein: CSGMGREGGNEQFF. The CDR3 DNA reads as TGCAGCGGAATGGGGCGGGAGGGCGGCAATGAGCAGTTCTTC.